The 32 T cell receptor beta chains reported below all come from one sample, sequenced in a study of technical replicates of blood from several donors. Measured with immunoSEQ multiplex PCR; TCRdb has only the in-frame clones, and not every one. The data show some 64,000 clones, with about 86% seen just once and roughly 4.6% held by the top ten. The sequencing input was PBMCs. All receptors derive from a human donor in good health. Some clones in this sample may be carry-over from other donors' samples.

The V and J genes are TRBV5-1 and TRBJ1-4; 9 bases fit TRBD1. This CDR3 comprises 17 residues. V was clipped by 0 bases and J by 7 bases; unmatched bases: 10. The germline gives CDR1 SGHRS, CDR2 YFSETQ. The CDR3 here is CASSLGQGDLRREKLFF. The CDR3 DNA reads as TGCGCCAGCAGCTTGGGACAGGGGGACCTACGGCGTGAAAAACTGTTTTTT.

This clone is labeled medium-sized. The CDR3 DNA follows: TGTGCCAGCAGCCAAGATGGGCAGGGGCAAGAGACCCAGTACTTC. Amino acid sequence: CASSQDGQGQETQYF. This chain links TRBV4-2 with TRBJ2-5, with a tentative D call TRBD1 (6 bases). The CDR3 is made up of 15 amino acids. Germline CDR1 is LGHNA and CDR2 is YNFKEQ. The V end lost 0 bases, the J end lost 2 bases, and 10 bases lay between the germline ends.

The chain has TRBV20-1 and TRBJ1-2, with D unresolved. Germline V gives CDR1 DFQATT, CDR2 SNEGSKA (reference sequence). The CDR3 has 11 residues. V shed 6 bases and J shed 4 bases, with 9 bases lying between them. CDR3 loop: CSAPTFYGYTF. The CDR3 DNA follows: TGCAGTGCACCGACATTCTATGGCTACACCTTC.

For this clone: The sample holds other DNA sequences that translate to the same CDR3. The rearrangement uses TRBV4-2 and TRBJ2-7; TRBD2 matches at 10 bases. Losses at the gene ends were 1 base for V and 5 bases for J; bases not matched to a gene: 8. The CDR3 consists of 16 residues. CDR1 and CDR2 from the germline V gene are LGHNA and YNFKEQ. The CDR3, as DNA: TGTGCCAGCAGCCAAGCGGGGAGCGGGGGGGCTAACGAGCAGTACTTC. Its protein product is CASSQAGSGGANEQYF.

The genes are TRBV6-6 and TRBJ2-5; TRBD1 matches 7 bases. The CDR3 is 13 amino acids. Trimming took 5 bases from V and 4 from J; bases not matched to a gene: 4. In germline, CDR1 is MNHNY, CDR2 SVGAGI (reference sequence). The CDR3 DNA is TGTGCCAGCAGTCCAAAGGGGGCAGAGACCCAGTACTTC. Its translation is CASSPKGAETQYF.

The V and J genes are TRBV5-4 and TRBJ1-2; 7 nucleotides line up with TRBD1. The CDR3 length is 15 residues. The V gene's germline CDR1 is SGHNT and CDR2 YYREEE (reference sequence). V was pared by 2 bases and J by 1 base, with 5 bases of the junction left unmatched. CDR3 in amino acids: CASSFGAGGNYGYTF. In DNA form, the CDR3 reads TGTGCCAGCAGCTTCGGAGCAGGGGGTAACTATGGCTACACCTTC. Filled out from reference TRBV5-4 and TRBJ1-2, the complete variable domain reads ETGVTQSPTHLIKTRGQQVTLRCSSQSGHNTVSWYQQALGQGPQFIFQYYREEENGRGNFPPRFSGLQFPNYSSELNVNALELDDSALYLCASSFGAGGNYGYTFGSGTRLTVV.

The sample holds a few counts of this clone. The CDR3 DNA sequence: TGCGCCAGCAGCCAATTGGGGCAGGGGATTTCACCCCTCCACTTT. Translation gives CASSQLGQGISPLHF. The chain has TRBV4-3 and TRBJ1-6, with D perhaps TRBD1 (6 bases). With 2 bases removed from V and 9 bases from J, the gap between germline ends came to 14 bases. This CDR3 is built from 15 residues. CDR1 LGHNA and CDR2 YSLEER come from the germline V gene.

The V call is TRBV6-1, the J call TRBJ2-7, with 10 bases identical to TRBD2. CDR1 MNHNS and CDR2 SASEGT come from the germline V gene. V dropped 3 bases and J dropped 3; count of bases not matched to a gene: 8. The CDR3 contains 16 residues. The CDR3 DNA sequence: TGTGCCAGCAGTGAGGTCTCTAGCGGGGGCCGCTACGAGCAGTACTTC. Amino acid sequence: CASSEVSSGGRYEQYF.

This chain links TRBV9 with TRBJ2-2; D is perhaps TRBD2 (6 bases). This CDR3 comprises 14 residues. The V end was cut by 0 bases, the J end by 5 bases, with 8 bases between. CDR1 and CDR2 from the germline V gene are SGDLS and YYNGEE. The CDR3 loop reads CASSVDRGTGELFF. CDR3 nucleotide sequence: TGTGCCAGCAGCGTAGACCGGGGGACCGGGGAGCTGTTTTTT.

V gene TRBV5-4 combines with J gene TRBJ1-1, with a possible D match to TRBD1 (5 bases). V shed 6 bases and J shed 5 bases, with 17 bases lying between them. Germline lookup yields CDR1 SGHNT and CDR2 YYREEE (reference sequence). There are 14 residues in the CDR3. In nucleotides, the CDR3 is TGTGCCAGCAAAACGGGGGGGGTCGGGACTGAAGCTTTCTTT. Translation: CASKTGGVGTEAFF.

The chain couples TRBV25-1 to TRBJ2-5; TRBD2 matches at 10 bases. Germline lookup yields CDR1 MGHDK and CDR2 SYGVNS. The CDR3 contains 15 residues. V lost 2 bases, J lost 5 bases, and 5 bases stayed unmatched. CDR3 sequence reads: CASSEHLAGAETQYF. The CDR3 DNA follows: TGTGCCAGCAGTGAACACCTAGCGGGGGCCGAGACCCAGTACTTC.

The J gene is TRBJ2-6, the V gene TRBV5-6; D gene unclear. The CDR3 consists of 18 residues. V was trimmed by 0 bases and J by 1 base, leaving 14 bases between them. Germline CDR1 SGHDT, CDR2 YYEEEE. Written as DNA, the CDR3 is TGTGCCAGCAGCTTGGCCGGTGGCGGCATGTCTGGGGCCAACGTCCTGACTTTC. It codes for CASSLAGGGMSGANVLTF. Full variable domain (missing parts from reference TRBV5-6 and TRBJ2-6): DAGVTQSPTHLIKTRGQQVTLRCSPKSGHDTVSWYQQALGQGPQFIFQYYEEEERQRGNFPDRFSGHQFPNYSSELNVNALLLGDSALYLCASSLAGGGMSGANVLTFGAGSRLTVL.

This clone was seen just once. J is TRBJ2-7 and V is TRBV6-1; tentatively, D is TRBD2 (5 bases). Germline values: CDR1 MNHNS, CDR2 SASEGT. V lost 4 bases, J lost 3 bases, and 10 bases lay in between. The CDR3 sequence is 13 residues long. The CDR3 loop is CASSVERSYEQYF. In DNA, the CDR3 is TGTGCCAGCAGTGTGGAGCGGAGCTACGAGCAGTACTTC.

CDR3 in DNA: TGTGCCAGCAGTTCCCTAGGAAGGCTCACCGGGGAGCTGTTTTTT. The encoded protein is CASSSLGRLTGELFF. The gene calls are TRBV6-6 and TRBJ2-2; D is unresolved. Germline-derived CDR1 and CDR2 are MNHNY and SVGAGI (reference sequence). Trimming shortened V by 4 bases and J by 4 bases, and 13 bases separated the two germline ends. The CDR3 sequence is 15 residues long.

The rearrangement joins TRBV10-1 to TRBJ1-2, with unresolved D. In germline, CDR1 is WNHNN, CDR2 SYGVQD (reference sequence). This CDR3 contains 14 residues. V dropped 4 bases and J dropped 4 bases, with 13 bases sitting between them. CDR3 coding DNA: TGCGCCAGCAGTGTCTTAGTGTCAGGCTATGGCTACACCTTC. This codes for CASSVLVSGYGYTF.

The chain is built from TRBV7-6 and TRBJ2-7; 11 nucleotides line up with TRBD2. CDR3 length equals 14 residues. V lost 3 bases, J lost 5 bases, and 3 bases stayed unmatched. Germline V gene lookup returns CDR1 SGHVS and CDR2 FNYEAQ. CDR3 residues: CASSLGLAANEQYF. The CDR3 DNA reads TGTGCCAGCAGCTTGGGACTAGCGGCAAACGAGCAGTACTTC. Filled out from reference TRBV7-6 and TRBJ2-7, the complete variable domain reads GAGVSQSPRYKVTKRGQDVALRCDPISGHVSLYWYRQALGQGPEFLTYFNYEAQQDKSGLPNDRFSAERPEGSISTLTIQRTEQRDSAMYRCASSLGLAANEQYFGPGTRLTVT.

V gene TRBV19 combines with J gene TRBJ2-7, with 8 nucleotides matching TRBD2. The CDR3 runs to 12 residues. The germline V gene has CDR1 LNHDA and CDR2 SQIVND (reference sequence). The J segment lost 3 bases and the V segment lost 7 bases, leaving 2 bases of the junction unmatched. The CDR3 loop reads CASMSGSYEQYF. The CDR3 DNA reads TGTGCCAGTATGAGCGGGAGCTACGAGCAGTACTTC.

In this sample, this clone turned up many times. The V call is TRBV5-6, the J call TRBJ2-2; D ambiguous. CDR1 is SGHDT, CDR2 YYEEEE, per germline. The CDR3 runs 14 residues. V was shortened by 6 bases and J by 1 base, with 10 bases between the two germline ends. CDR3 in amino acids: CASNLLRNTGELFF. For the CDR3, the DNA is TGTGCCAGCAACTTACTTCGGAACACCGGGGAGCTGTTTTTT.

This clone came up a few times. The chain recombines TRBV6-5 with TRBJ2-1, with TRBD1 identical over 10 bases. Germline CDR1 MNHEY, CDR2 SVGAGI. Germline trimming cut 8 bases from V and 7 bases from J; bases unmatched to any gene: 11. The CDR3 covers 15 residues. This CDR3 is CASRPRQGAENEQFF. The CDR3 nucleotides are TGTGCCAGCCGACCGCGACAGGGGGCGGAAAATGAGCAGTTCTTC.

The V call is TRBV6-6, the J call TRBJ1-2; tentative D call: TRBD1 (6 bases). Looked up from germline, CDR1 is MNHNY and CDR2 is SVGAGI (reference sequence). Trimming shortened V by 6 bases and J by 4 bases, and 18 bases separated the two germline ends. This CDR3 region has 15 residues. CDR3 nucleotide sequence: TGTGCCAGCAGACCGTCGACAGGCATAGGCTATGGCTACACCTTC. This codes for CASRPSTGIGYGYTF.

V usage is TRBV30 and J usage is TRBJ1-4; D not resolved. The germline CDR1 and CDR2 sequences are GTSNPN and SVGIG (reference sequence). The CDR3 runs to 12 residues. V was cut by 5 bases and J by 8 bases, with 12 bases left in between. CDR3 sequence (DNA): TGTGCCTGGGCAGAGAGGAGGGAAAAACTGTTTTTT. As protein: CAWAERREKLFF.

The V call is TRBV5-6, the J call TRBJ1-2; D remains unclear. Germline V gene data show CDR1 as SGHDT and CDR2 as YYEEEE. Trimming cost V 4 bases and J 4 bases, with 11 bases left between them. There are 13 residues in the CDR3. This CDR3 is CASSPGSTYGYTF. CDR3 nucleotide sequence: TGTGCCAGCAGCCCGGGATCTACCTATGGCTACACCTTC.

The chain carries TRBV7-3 and TRBJ2-5; TRBD1 aligns across 9 bases. The CDR3 is 17 residues long. Germline trimming cut 0 bases from V and 3 bases from J; bases unmatched to any gene: 8. CDR1 and CDR2 from the germline V gene are SGHTA and FQGTGA. This CDR3 is CASSLTGGQGKEETQYF. The CDR3 DNA sequence: TGTGCCAGCAGCTTAACGGGGGGACAGGGAAAAGAAGAGACCCAGTACTTC.

The chain has TRBV7-8 and TRBJ2-5; a weak D match, TRBD2 (6 bases). The CDR3 has 14 amino acids. With 3 bases removed from V and 4 bases from J, the gap between germline ends came to 12 bases. The germline V gene encodes CDR1 SGHVS and CDR2 FQNEAQ. The CDR3 DNA follows: TGTGCCAGCAGCTTGTGGGACTTAATAGAGACCCAGTACTTC. It yields the protein CASSLWDLIETQYF.

V gene TRBV5-4 combines with J gene TRBJ1-6; tentative D call: TRBD1 (6 bases). CDR1 and CDR2 (germline): SGHNT, YYREEE (reference sequence). This CDR3 region has 15 residues. V was cut by 4 bases and J by 11 bases, with 19 bases left in between. The CDR3 sequence: CASSRSQGPQTPLHF. The CDR3 DNA reads TGTGCCAGCAGCAGAAGCCAGGGGCCCCAAACACCCCTCCACTTT.

This chain links TRBV19 with TRBJ2-7; 13 nucleotides match TRBD2. V lost 5 bases and J lost 6; bases outside the gene matches: 10. CDR1 and CDR2 (germline): LNHDA, SQIVND (reference sequence). The length of the CDR3 is 16 residues. The CDR3 sequence: CASSLRTSGSQGEQYF. Here the CDR3 DNA reads TGTGCCAGTAGTCTTAGGACTAGCGGGAGCCAGGGCGAGCAGTACTTC.

The genes are TRBV5-1 and TRBJ2-2; D is perhaps TRBD2 (6 bases). The CDR3 consists of 15 residues. Trimming removed 4 bases from V and 4 bases from J, with 14 bases in between. CDR1 is SGHRS and CDR2 is YFSETQ in the germline V gene. The CDR3 DNA sequence: TGCGCCAGCAGCCCCACAGGAGGGAGCACCGGGGAGCTGTTTTTT. As protein: CASSPTGGSTGELFF.

The rearrangement links TRBV9 to TRBJ2-3; 10 nucleotides align to TRBD2. Germline V lookup: CDR1 SGDLS, CDR2 YYNGEE. V lost 0 bases to trimming and J lost 4 bases; unmatched junction nucleotides: 5. The CDR3 spans 16 residues. CDR3 loop: CASSVAKSGGADTQYF. CDR3 DNA: TGTGCCAGCAGCGTAGCCAAAAGCGGGGGGGCAGATACGCAGTATTTT.

This clone was detected once. V and J are TRBV7-3 and TRBJ2-3; 7 nucleotides align to TRBD1. Per germline, CDR1 SGHTA and CDR2 FQGTGA. This CDR3 spans 16 amino acids. After removal of 1 base from V and 3 bases from J, the junction contained 7 bases not matched to a gene. The DNA of the CDR3 is TGTGCCAGCAGCTTAAGTAGGGGGCGCGGAACAGATACGCAGTATTTT. This gives the protein CASSLSRGRGTDTQYF.

The J gene is TRBJ1-1, the V gene TRBV7-2; a weak D match, TRBD1 (5 bases). Trimming stripped 5 bases from V and 3 bases from J, with 13 bases between. The CDR3 contains 14 residues. The germline V gene encodes CDR1 SGHTA and CDR2 FQGNSA. CDR3 loop: CASSPRDRYTEAFF. The CDR3 nucleotides read TGTGCCAGCAGCCCTCGAGACAGATACACTGAAGCTTTCTTT.

Here the CDR3 reads CAWSESGNGYTF. In nucleotides, the CDR3 is TGTGCCTGGAGTGAATCGGGAAATGGCTACACCTTC. The chain carries TRBV30 and TRBJ1-2; D not resolved. Germline lookup yields CDR1 GTSNPN and CDR2 SVGIG (reference sequence). The CDR3 loop spans 12 amino acids. V lost 1 base, J lost 6 bases, and 9 bases lay in between.

V is TRBV7-3 and J is TRBJ2-7; the match to TRBD2 covers 7 bases. CDR1 is SGHTA and CDR2 is FQGTGA in the germline V gene. Trimming removed 0 bases from V and 2 bases from J; junction bases left unmatched: 4. This CDR3 is 15 amino acids long. In DNA, the CDR3 is TGTGCCAGCAGCTTAACTTTAGCGGGCCCCTACGAGCAGTACTTC. Translation gives CASSLTLAGPYEQYF. The full variable domain, its missing parts supplied by reference TRBV7-3 and TRBJ2-7, is GAGVSQTPSNKVTEKGKYVELRCDPISGHTALYWYRQSLGQGPEFLIYFQGTGAADDSGLPNDRFFAVRPEGSVSTLKIQRTERGDSAVYLCASSLTLAGPYEQYFGPGTRLTVT.